Below are 14 T cell receptor beta chains sequenced from a single sample in a study of blood T cells in healthy people across ages (dated by TCRdb to about 2015). Libraries were prepared through 5' RACE. The data were produced on an Illumina HiSeq 2500. The second PCR ran for about 6 to 12 cycles and used a J-beta primer mix along with a sample-barcoded 5' primer. TCRdb reanalyzed the raw reads on its own, using fastp at Q25 for trimming and MiXCR for clone calling, and kept in-frame beta chains. CDR3 protein duplicates are merged, each entry listing the most common genes and DNA. Counted in this sample were approximately 900,000 distinct CDR3 sequences; 25% to 30% of them appeared once. The leading ten clones occupy roughly a tenth of the sample. The same data also went into a second study, on T cells of mothers and their children.

Sequences were obtained from blood. The receptors were gathered from a woman aged 40-49 years in good health.

The chain combines TRBV20-1 with TRBJ2-7, with D uncertain. The CDR3 consists of 12 residues. CDR1 DFQATT and CDR2 SNEGSKA come from the germline V gene (reference sequence). The CDR3 spells CRDPAESFEQYF. The CDR3 nucleotides read TGCAGGGACCCGGCGGAGAGTTTCGAGCAGTACTTC.

The V gene is TRBV28, the J gene TRBJ1-1; tentative D call: TRBD1 (6 bases). CDR1 MDHEN and CDR2 SYDVKM come from the germline V gene. V gave up 5 bases and J gave up 6 bases, with 22 bases separating them. This CDR3 comprises 16 residues. The CDR3 sequence: CASSTPGGAKVAEAFF. CDR3 coding DNA: TGTGCCAGCAGTACTCCTGGGGGGGCGAAGGTCGCTGAAGCTTTCTTT.

This clonotype came up a few times. V is TRBV7-9 and J is TRBJ2-7; D might be TRBD1 (6 bases). Germline V CDR1 and CDR2: SEHNR, FQNEAQ (reference sequence). The CDR3 is 14 amino acids. With 4 bases removed from V and 3 bases from J, the gap between germline ends came to 13 bases. This CDR3 is CASSSRRDNYEQYF. The CDR3 region has the DNA TGTGCCAGCAGCTCTCGCCGGGACAACTACGAGCAGTACTTC.

This clonotype occurred many times. The CDR3 coding sequence is TGCAGTGCTAGAGATAGGGCAGGGCACAACACTGAAGCTTTCTTT. Translating gives CSARDRAGHNTEAFF. V is TRBV20-1 and J is TRBJ1-1; perhaps TRBD1 as D (5 bases). Trimming cost V 0 bases and J 2 bases, with 13 bases left between them. Germline lookup yields CDR1 DFQATT and CDR2 SNEGSKA (reference sequence). There are 15 residues in the CDR3.

This clonotype was detected ten times or more. The chain carries TRBV29-1 and TRBJ2-7, with D possibly matching TRBD1 (5 bases). V lost 4 bases and J lost 1, with 14 bases in between. The CDR3 has 14 residues. CDR1 is SQVTM and CDR2 is ANQGSEA in the germline V gene. The CDR3 nucleotides are TGCAGCGTTGCCCTCGGTGACAGATCCTACGAGCAGTACTTC. Residues: CSVALGDRSYEQYF.

This clonotype turned up a few times. This chain links TRBV4-1 with TRBJ2-1, with D perhaps TRBD2 (5 bases). The CDR3 runs 17 residues. Germline CDR1 reads MGHRA; CDR2 reads YSYEKL. V lost 1 base, J lost 5 bases, and 18 bases lay in between. CDR3 sequence reads: CASSQGRGGATNNEQFF. The DNA of the CDR3 is TGCGCCAGCAGCCAAGGTCGAGGAGGAGCTACTAACAATGAGCAGTTCTTC.

This chain joins TRBV4-1 and TRBJ1-2, with D unresolved. CDR1 is MGHRA and CDR2 is YSYEKL in the germline V gene. V dropped 3 bases and J dropped 0 bases, with 8 bases sitting between them. The CDR3 consists of 14 residues. The CDR3 DNA reads as TGCGCCAGCAGCCAGGGGTTGACTAACTATGGCTACACCTTC. Its translation: CASSQGLTNYGYTF.

The chain carries TRBV28 and TRBJ1-1, with D hard to call. The CDR3 is 15 residues long. V was cut by 6 bases and J by 4 bases, with 18 bases left in between. The germline gives CDR1 MDHEN, CDR2 SYDVKM. CDR3: CASRRWEGRSTEAFF. CDR3 bases: TGTGCCAGCAGGAGGTGGGAGGGTCGGAGCACTGAAGCTTTCTTT.

This chain links TRBV7-9 with TRBJ1-1, with a weak D call TRBD1 (5 bases). This CDR3 is 13 amino acids long. V shed 1 base and J shed 8 bases, with 11 bases lying between them. In germline, CDR1 is SEHNR, CDR2 FQNEAQ (reference sequence). The CDR3 loop is CASSLVNGGEAFF. CDR3 coding DNA: TGTGCCAGCAGCTTAGTAAACGGGGGAGAAGCTTTCTTT.

This chain joins TRBV29-1 and TRBJ2-2, with 7 nucleotides matching TRBD1. V shed 0 bases, J shed 4 bases, and the junction held 5 bases outside the gene matches. CDR3 length: 15 residues. In germline, CDR1 is SQVTM, CDR2 ANQGSEA. The CDR3 DNA sequence: TGCAGCGTTGAAGATCCCGACAGGGCCACCGGGGAGCTGTTTTTT. Protein: CSVEDPDRATGELFF.

This chain links TRBV20-1 with TRBJ1-5; D uncertain. CDR3 size: 11 residues. V was cut by 1 base and J by 6 bases, with 4 bases left in between. CDR1 and CDR2 (germline): DFQATT, SNEGSKA (reference sequence). The CDR3 DNA sequence: TGCAGTGCTAGAGGGAGTCAGCCCCAGCATTTT. This sequence encodes CSARGSQPQHF.

This clonotype has more than one count but fewer than ten. The V gene is TRBV4-1, the J gene TRBJ1-2; D unresolved. This CDR3 has 14 amino acids. CDR1 is MGHRA, CDR2 YSYEKL, per germline. Trimming took off 1 base at V and 3 bases at J, with 9 bases between the two ends. In DNA form, the CDR3 reads TGCGCCAGCAGCCAAGGGGAGGCGGACTATGGCTACACCTTC. Translated: CASSQGEADYGYTF.

Only a few counts were recorded for this clonotype. The chain couples TRBV20-1 to TRBJ1-5; 8 bases map to TRBD1. CDR1 and CDR2 (germline): DFQATT, SNEGSKA (reference sequence). Trimming at V came to 1 base and at J to 7 bases, leaving 3 bases not matched to a gene. CDR3 length equals 13 residues. Here the CDR3 reads CSARVDRAQPQHF. Written as DNA, the CDR3 is TGCAGTGCTAGAGTGGACAGGGCGCAGCCCCAGCATTTT.

V gene TRBV28 combines with J gene TRBJ2-5; the match to TRBD2 covers 12 bases. CDR1 and CDR2 from the germline V gene are MDHEN and SYDVKM. Unmatched junction bases numbered 5, after V lost 2 bases and J lost 4 bases. The CDR3 has 16 amino acids. CDR3 residues: CASSLGGLAGPETQYF. Here the CDR3 DNA reads TGTGCCAGCAGTTTAGGCGGACTAGCGGGGCCAGAGACCCAGTACTTC.